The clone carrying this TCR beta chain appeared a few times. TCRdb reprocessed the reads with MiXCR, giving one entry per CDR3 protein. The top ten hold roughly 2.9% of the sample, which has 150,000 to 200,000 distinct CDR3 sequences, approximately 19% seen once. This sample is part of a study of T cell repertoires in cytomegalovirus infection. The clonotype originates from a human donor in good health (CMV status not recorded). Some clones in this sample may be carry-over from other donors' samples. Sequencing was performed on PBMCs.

The CDR3 spells CASSFHIGEAFF. CDR3 DNA: TGTGCCAGCAGCTTCCACATCGGTGAAGCTTTCTTT. The chain links TRBV11-3 to TRBJ1-1; D remains unclear. Germline values: CDR1 SGHNT, CDR2 YENEEA. The CDR3 consists of 12 residues. Between the trimmed V and J ends, which lost 3 bases and 7 bases, there was a span of 9 bases.